This T cell receptor (beta chain) was sequenced for a study of preoperative IRX-2 immunotherapy in early breast cancer. CDR1 and CDR2 (germline): LNHDA, SQIVND (reference sequence). The CDR3 spans 14 residues. Trimming took 4 bases from V and 4 from J, leaving 11 bases between them. Assay used: immunoSEQ multiplex PCR; TCRdb lists only in-frame clones, some missing. The profile shows tens of thousands of clones, approximately 77% of them singletons. Treatment meaning: preoperative locoregional IRX-2 cytokine immunotherapy. This phase Ib study tested locoregional IRX-2 cytokine immunotherapy given before surgery.

Material: lymph node tissue, obtained after IRX-2 immunotherapy. V usage is TRBV19 and J usage is TRBJ2-1, with D possibly matching TRBD1 (6 bases). This TCR derives from a human donor with breast cancer. The CDR3 loop reads CASSTDRRYNEQFF. In nucleotides, the CDR3 is TGTGCCAGTAGTACCGACAGGCGATACAATGAGCAGTTCTTC.